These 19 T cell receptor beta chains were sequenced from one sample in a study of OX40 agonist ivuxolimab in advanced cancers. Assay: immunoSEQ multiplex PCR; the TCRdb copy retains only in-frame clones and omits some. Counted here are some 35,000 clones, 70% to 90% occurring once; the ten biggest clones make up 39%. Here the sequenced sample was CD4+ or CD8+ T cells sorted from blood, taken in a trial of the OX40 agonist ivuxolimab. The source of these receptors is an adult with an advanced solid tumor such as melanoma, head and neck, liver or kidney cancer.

CDR3 residues: CASSPGFANYGYTF. CDR3 sequence (DNA): TGTGCCAGCAGCCCAGGGTTTGCTAACTATGGCTACACCTTC. The rearrangement links TRBV7-9 to TRBJ1-2, with TRBD1 as a possible D gene (5 bases). The CDR3 runs to 14 residues. From germline, CDR1 is SEHNR and CDR2 FQNEAQ (reference sequence). Trimming cost V 5 bases and J 0 bases, with 10 bases left between them.

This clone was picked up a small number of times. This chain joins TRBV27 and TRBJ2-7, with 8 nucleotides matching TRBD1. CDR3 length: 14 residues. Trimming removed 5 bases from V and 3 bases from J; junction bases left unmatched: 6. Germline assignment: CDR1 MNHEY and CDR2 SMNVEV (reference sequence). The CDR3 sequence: CASSQQGVHYEQYF. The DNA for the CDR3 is TGTGCCAGCAGTCAACAGGGGGTTCACTACGAGCAGTACTTC.

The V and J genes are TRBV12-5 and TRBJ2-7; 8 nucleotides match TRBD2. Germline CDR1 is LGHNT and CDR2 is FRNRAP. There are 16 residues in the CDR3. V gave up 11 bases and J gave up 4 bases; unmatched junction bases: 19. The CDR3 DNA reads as TGTGCTCCACCCTCCCACAGCGGGAGTCTCAGGTACGAGCAGTACTTC. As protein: CAPPSHSGSLRYEQYF.

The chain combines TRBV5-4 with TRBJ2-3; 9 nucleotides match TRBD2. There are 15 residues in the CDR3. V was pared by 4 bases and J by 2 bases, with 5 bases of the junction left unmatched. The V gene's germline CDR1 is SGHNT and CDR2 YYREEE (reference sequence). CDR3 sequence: CASSATSGSTDTQYF. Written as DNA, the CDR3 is TGTGCCAGCAGCGCGACTAGCGGATCCACAGATACGCAGTATTTT.

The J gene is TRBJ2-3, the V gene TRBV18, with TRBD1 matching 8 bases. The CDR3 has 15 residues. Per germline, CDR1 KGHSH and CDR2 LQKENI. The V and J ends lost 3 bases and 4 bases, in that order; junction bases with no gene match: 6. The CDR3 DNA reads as TGTGCCAGCTCACCGGCGGCAGGGGGCTCAGATACGCAGTATTTT. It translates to CASSPAAGGSDTQYF.

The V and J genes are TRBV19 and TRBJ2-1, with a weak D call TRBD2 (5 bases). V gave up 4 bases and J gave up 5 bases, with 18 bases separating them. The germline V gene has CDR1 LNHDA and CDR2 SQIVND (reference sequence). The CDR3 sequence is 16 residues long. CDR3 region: CASSTWAGEPNNEQFF. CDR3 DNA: TGTGCCAGTAGTACGTGGGCCGGGGAACCTAACAATGAGCAGTTCTTC.

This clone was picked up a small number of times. For the CDR3, the DNA is TGTGCCAGCAGCGTGCAGCAAGGTACTGAAGCTTTCTTT. Translation: CASSVQQGTEAFF. V gene TRBV7-2 combines with J gene TRBJ1-1, with D unresolved. Germline CDR1 reads SGHTA; CDR2 reads FQGNSA. The length of the CDR3 is 13 residues. Trimming shortened V by 5 bases and J by 5 bases, and 12 bases separated the two germline ends.

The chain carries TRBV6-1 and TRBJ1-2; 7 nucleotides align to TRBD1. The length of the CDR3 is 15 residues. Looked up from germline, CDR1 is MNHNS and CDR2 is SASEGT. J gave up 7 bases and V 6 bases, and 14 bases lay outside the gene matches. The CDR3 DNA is TGTGCCAGCAGCGCAAAAGACCAGGGGGGCGCTGGCTACACCTTC. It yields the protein CASSAKDQGGAGYTF.

The CDR3 nucleotides are TGCGCCAGCAGCTTAAGGAACGACGTCCAAGAGACCCAGTACTTC. Its translation: CASSLRNDVQETQYF. The chain carries TRBV5-1 and TRBJ2-5; D not resolved. The V end lost 2 bases, the J end lost 1 base, and 12 bases lay between the germline ends. Looked up from germline, CDR1 is SGHRS and CDR2 is YFSETQ. CDR3 size: 15 residues.

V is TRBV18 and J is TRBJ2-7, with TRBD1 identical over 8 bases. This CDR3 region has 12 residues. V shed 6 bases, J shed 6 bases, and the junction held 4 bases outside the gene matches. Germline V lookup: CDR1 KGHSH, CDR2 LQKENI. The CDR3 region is CASSLDRVEQYF. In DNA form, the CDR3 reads TGTGCCAGCTCTCTGGACAGGGTCGAGCAGTACTTC.

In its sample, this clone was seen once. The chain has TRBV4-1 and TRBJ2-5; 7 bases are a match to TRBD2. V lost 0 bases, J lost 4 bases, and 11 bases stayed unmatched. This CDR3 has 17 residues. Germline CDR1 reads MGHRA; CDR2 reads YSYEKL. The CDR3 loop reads CASSQESGGGGGETQYF. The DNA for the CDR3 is TGCGCCAGCAGCCAAGAGTCTGGCGGGGGTGGAGGAGAGACCCAGTACTTC.

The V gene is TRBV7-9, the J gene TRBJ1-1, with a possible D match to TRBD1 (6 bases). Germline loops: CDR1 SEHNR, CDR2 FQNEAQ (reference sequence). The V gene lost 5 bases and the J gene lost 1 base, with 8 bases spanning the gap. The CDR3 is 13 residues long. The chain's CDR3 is CASSGGRNTEAFF. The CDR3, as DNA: TGTGCCAGCAGCGGGGGGCGGAACACTGAAGCTTTCTTT.

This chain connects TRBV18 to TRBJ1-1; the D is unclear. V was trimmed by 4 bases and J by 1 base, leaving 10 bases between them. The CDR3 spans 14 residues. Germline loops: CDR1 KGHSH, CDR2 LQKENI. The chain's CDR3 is CASSRSGSNTEAFF. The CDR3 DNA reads TGTGCCAGCTCACGTTCGGGCTCGAACACTGAAGCTTTCTTT.

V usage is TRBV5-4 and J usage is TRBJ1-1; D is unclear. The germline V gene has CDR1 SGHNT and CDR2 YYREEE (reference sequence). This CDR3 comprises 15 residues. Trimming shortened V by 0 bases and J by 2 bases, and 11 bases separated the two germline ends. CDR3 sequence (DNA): TGTGCCAGCAGCTTGGGTGGCCTTCTAAACACTGAAGCTTTCTTT. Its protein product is CASSLGGLLNTEAFF.

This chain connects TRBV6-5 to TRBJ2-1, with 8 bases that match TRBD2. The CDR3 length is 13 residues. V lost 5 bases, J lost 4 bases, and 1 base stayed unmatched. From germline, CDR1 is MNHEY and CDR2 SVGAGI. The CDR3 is CASSSGRYNEQFF. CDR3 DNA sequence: TGTGCCAGCAGTAGCGGGAGATACAATGAGCAGTTCTTC.

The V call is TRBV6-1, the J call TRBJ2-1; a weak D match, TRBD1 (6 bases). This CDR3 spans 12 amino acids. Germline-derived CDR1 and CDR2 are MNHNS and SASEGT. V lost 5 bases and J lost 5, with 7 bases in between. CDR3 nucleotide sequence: TGTGCCAGCAGTCGGACAGACAATGAGCAGTTCTTC. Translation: CASSRTDNEQFF.

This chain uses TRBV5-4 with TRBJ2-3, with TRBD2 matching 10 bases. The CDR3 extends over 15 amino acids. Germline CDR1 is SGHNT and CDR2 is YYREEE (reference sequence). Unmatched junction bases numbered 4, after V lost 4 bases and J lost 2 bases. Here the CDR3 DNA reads TGTGCCAGCAGCCCAAGCGGGGGGGCCACAGATACGCAGTATTTT. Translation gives CASSPSGGATDTQYF.

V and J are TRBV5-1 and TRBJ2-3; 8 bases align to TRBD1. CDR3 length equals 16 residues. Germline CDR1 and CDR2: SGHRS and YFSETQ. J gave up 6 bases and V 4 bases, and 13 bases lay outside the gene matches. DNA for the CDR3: TGCGCCAGCAGCCTGTGGGGGCAGGGGGCCTGGGATACGCAGTATTTT. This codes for CASSLWGQGAWDTQYF.

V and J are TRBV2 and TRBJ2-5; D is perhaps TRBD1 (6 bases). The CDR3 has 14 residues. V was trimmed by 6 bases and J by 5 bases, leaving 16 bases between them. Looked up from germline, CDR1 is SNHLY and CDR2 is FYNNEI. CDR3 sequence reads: CASSSSTGFETQYF. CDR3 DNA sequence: TGTGCCAGCAGCAGTTCGACAGGTTTCGAGACCCAGTACTTC.